Listed here is a single T cell receptor beta chain. No antigen is known for it. The data originate from a study of immune heterogeneity within non-small cell lung tumors. Study-wide results and caveats: The study found high-frequency T-cell receptor beta clonotypes largely distinct between individual patients.

In a multiplex PCR, 32 V and 13 J primers amplified TCR beta CDR3. TCRdb reanalysed the multiplex PCR reads using MiXCR and keeps one entry per CDR3 protein. The data contain 20,000 to 25,000 distinct CDR3 sequences, 27% of them singletons. Bulk tumor genomic DNA, about 600 ng per sample, was the template. While surgery was under way, several biopsies spaced far apart were taken per primary tumor. Those enrolled were patients newly diagnosed with untreated non-small cell lung cancer and undergoing curative surgery. Sample: lung tumor tissue. The sequence was obtained from a man between 35 and 55 years old with non-small cell lung cancer.

CDR3 protein: CASSSRKYSSGNTIYF. CDR3 DNA: TGTGCCAGCAGCTCCAGGAAGTACAGCTCTGGAAACACCATATATTTT. The rearrangement uses TRBV11-3 and TRBJ1-3, with D uncertain. Trimming removed 4 bases from V and 0 bases from J, with 13 bases in between. The CDR3 has 16 residues. Germline CDR1 is SGHNT and CDR2 is YENEEA.